These 20 T cell receptor beta chains originate from one sample sequenced in a study of cytomegalovirus exposure and HLA in healthy donors. The PCR made use of 60 Vbeta and 13 Jbeta primers. The method was immunoSEQ multiplex PCR; TCRdb's version includes in-frame clones alone and lacks a portion of them. This table lists some 21,000 clones. The specimen was PBMCs. The receptors shown here come from a man aged 60 to 69 in good health and CMV-seropositive.

J is TRBJ2-7 and V is TRBV4-1, with a possible D match to TRBD1 (6 bases). The V gene's germline CDR1 is MGHRA and CDR2 YSYEKL. This CDR3 contains 16 residues. V was trimmed by 0 bases and J by 9 bases, leaving 21 bases between them. The CDR3 loop is CASSQESGTLQRGQYF. DNA of the CDR3: TGCGCCAGCAGCCAAGAGTCCGGGACACTACAACGAGGGCAGTACTTC.

This chain links TRBV5-4 with TRBJ2-1, with 9 bases fitting TRBD2. The CDR3 has 15 amino acids. Trimming at V came to 4 bases and at J to 2 bases, leaving 4 bases not matched to a gene. Per germline, CDR1 SGHNT and CDR2 YYREEE (reference sequence). The CDR3 DNA sequence: TGTGCCAGCAGCATCTCTAGCGGGGCCTACAATGAGCAGTTCTTC. This sequence encodes CASSISSGAYNEQFF. Full variable domain (remainder filled in from reference TRBV5-4 and TRBJ2-1): ETGVTQSPTHLIKTRGQQVTLRCSSQSGHNTVSWYQQALGQGPQFIFQYYREEENGRGNFPPRFSGLQFPNYSSELNVNALELDDSALYLCASSISSGAYNEQFFGPGTRLTVL.

J is TRBJ2-7 and V is TRBV19, with D perhaps TRBD2 (5 bases). CDR3 length: 13 residues. V lost 4 bases and J 4 bases, leaving 11 bases between the germline ends. Germline V gives CDR1 LNHDA, CDR2 SQIVND (reference sequence). This CDR3 reads CASSRTRDYEQYF. The CDR3 bases are TGTGCCAGTAGTAGAACACGGGATTACGAGCAGTACTTC.

The rearrangement uses TRBV18 and TRBJ1-2; D not certain. Germline CDR1 is KGHSH and CDR2 is LQKENI. V was trimmed by 3 bases and J by 6 bases, leaving 11 bases between them. This CDR3 contains 13 residues. CDR3 sequence (DNA): TGTGCCAGCTCACCCCGTGAGGGTAATGGCTACACCTTC. Its protein is CASSPREGNGYTF.

The rearrangement links TRBV29-1 to TRBJ2-2, with 10 nucleotides matching TRBD1. Germline CDR1 SQVTM, CDR2 ANQGSEA. The CDR3 is 14 residues long. V shed 7 bases and J 6 bases; nucleotides not matched to a gene: 8. The CDR3 sequence is CSAETGGYAGELFF. In DNA, the CDR3 is TGCAGCGCCGAGACAGGGGGCTATGCCGGGGAGCTGTTTTTT.

The V call is TRBV11-2, the J call TRBJ2-5, with 10 bases that match TRBD2. Germline assignment: CDR1 SGHAT and CDR2 FQNNGV. The V segment lost 5 bases and the J segment 3 bases; nucleotides outside the gene matches: 18. The CDR3 runs 19 residues. The CDR3 is CASSADRSGRWGKEETQYF. CDR3 nucleotide sequence: TGTGCCAGCAGCGCGGACCGTAGCGGGAGGTGGGGTAAAGAAGAGACCCAGTACTTC.

This chain uses TRBV6-1 with TRBJ1-2; 7 nucleotides agree with TRBD1. Germline CDR1 MNHNS, CDR2 SASEGT. V lost 1 base, J lost 4 bases, and 6 bases stayed unmatched. The CDR3 runs to 15 residues. CDR3 sequence (DNA): TGTGCCAGCAGTGAAGATACAGGGGTTGGCTATGGCTACACCTTC. This translates into CASSEDTGVGYGYTF.

The V gene is TRBV20-1, the J gene TRBJ2-7, with D possibly being TRBD2 (5 bases). Germline V lookup: CDR1 DFQATT, CDR2 SNEGSKA (reference sequence). V dropped 6 bases and J dropped 2 bases, with 8 bases sitting between them. The CDR3 totals 11 residues. The CDR3 DNA reads TGCAGTGCCCATAGCGCCTACGAGCAGTACTTC. This translates into CSAHSAYEQYF.

The chain has TRBV5-1 and TRBJ2-3, with TRBD1 identical over 8 bases. V was pared by 2 bases and J by 0 bases, with 2 bases of the junction left unmatched. The CDR3 contains 15 residues. The germline V gene has CDR1 SGHRS and CDR2 YFSETQ. CDR3 coding DNA: TGCGCCAGCAGCTTACAGGGGGGAAGCACAGATACGCAGTATTTT. Translated, it gives CASSLQGGSTDTQYF.

The rearrangement links TRBV6-1 to TRBJ1-2; 11 nucleotides align to TRBD1. V lost 4 bases to trimming and J lost 7 bases; unmatched junction nucleotides: 2. Germline V gene data show CDR1 as MNHNS and CDR2 as SASEGT. The CDR3 contains 13 residues. This CDR3 is CASSAGTGGGYTF. For the CDR3, the DNA is TGTGCCAGCAGTGCGGGGACAGGGGGTGGCTACACCTTC.

The V call is TRBV29-1, the J call TRBJ1-1; 7 positions agree with TRBD1. Germline CDR1 reads SQVTM; CDR2 reads ANQGSEA. J lost 1 base, V lost 7 bases, and 6 bases had no gene match. The CDR3 totals 13 residues. CDR3 loop: CSGERTGNTEAFF. CDR3 coding DNA: TGCAGCGGAGAAAGGACAGGGAACACTGAAGCTTTCTTT.

The chain recombines TRBV5-8 with TRBJ2-7; perhaps TRBD2 as D (5 bases). V was pared by 2 bases and J by 0 bases, with 9 bases between. The CDR3 has 14 residues. Germline V gene data show CDR1 as SGHTS and CDR2 as YDEGEE. This CDR3 reads CASSFGLFSYEQYF. CDR3 coding DNA: TGTGCCAGCAGCTTCGGACTGTTCTCCTACGAGCAGTACTTC. The whole variable domain, remainder taken from reference TRBV5-8 and TRBJ2-7, is EAGVTQSPTHLIKTRGQQATLRCSPISGHTSVYWYQQALGLGLQFLLWYDEGEERNRGNFPPRFSGRQFPNYSSELNVNALELEDSALYLCASSFGLFSYEQYFGPGTRLTVT.

The V and J genes are TRBV18 and TRBJ2-7; D remains ambiguous. The CDR3 has 12 amino acids. Per germline, CDR1 KGHSH and CDR2 LQKENI. Trimming removed 4 bases from V and 7 bases from J, with 11 bases in between. CDR3 nucleotides: TGTGCCAGCTCACTTCTAGTCAATGAGCAGTACTTC. Translated, it gives CASSLLVNEQYF.

This chain's CDR3 is CASSQDKEGYGYTF. The CDR3 DNA reads as TGTGCCAGCAGCCAAGATAAGGAGGGATATGGCTACACCTTC. V usage is TRBV4-2 and J usage is TRBJ1-2; D is ambiguous. Trimming stripped 0 bases from V and 5 bases from J, with 10 bases between. CDR1 LGHNA and CDR2 YNFKEQ come from the germline V gene. The CDR3 sequence is 14 residues long.

This chain connects TRBV18 to TRBJ1-1; 7 nucleotides match TRBD1. With V trimmed by 5 bases and J by 4 bases, 10 bases remained unmatched. Germline CDR1 and CDR2: KGHSH and LQKENI. This CDR3 is 15 amino acids long. The CDR3: CASSENQGVGTEAFF. For the CDR3, the DNA is TGTGCCAGCTCAGAAAACCAGGGGGTGGGCACTGAAGCTTTCTTT.

This chain joins TRBV5-1 and TRBJ2-5; maybe TRBD2 (6 bases). Germline V gene lookup returns CDR1 SGHRS and CDR2 YFSETQ. V lost 4 bases and J lost 2, with 6 bases in between. The CDR3 has 12 amino acids. The CDR3 reads CASSLAQETQYF. CDR3 nucleotide sequence: TGCGCCAGCAGCCTAGCGCAAGAGACCCAGTACTTC.

V is TRBV7-9 and J is TRBJ2-7; 10 bases agree with TRBD1. Per germline, CDR1 SEHNR and CDR2 FQNEAQ (reference sequence). CDR3 length: 14 amino acids. The V and J ends lost 5 bases and 7 bases, in that order; junction bases with no gene match: 8. The CDR3 DNA is TGTGCCAGCAGCCTCCGACAGGGGGCTGGAGAGCAGTACTTC. It is translated as CASSLRQGAGEQYF. Complete variable domain (other parts from reference TRBV7-9 and TRBJ2-7): DTGVSQNPRHKITKRGQNVTFRCDPISEHNRLYWYRQTLGQGPEFLTYFQNEAQLEKSRLLSDRFSAERPKGSFSTLEIQRTEQGDSAMYLCASSLRQGAGEQYFGPGTRLTVT.

The chain is built from TRBV4-1 and TRBJ2-5; D may be TRBD2 (6 bases). This CDR3 comprises 16 residues. Germline V gives CDR1 MGHRA, CDR2 YSYEKL. V lost 1 base and J lost 4, with 16 bases in between. The CDR3 DNA is TGCGCCAGCAGCCAAGGGGTGGGAGGTGCAGCAGAGACCCAGTACTTC. Amino acid sequence: CASSQGVGGAAETQYF.

The chain carries TRBV5-1 and TRBJ2-5; 7 nucleotides agree with TRBD2. The J segment lost 2 bases and the V segment lost 5 bases, leaving 0 bases of the junction unmatched. The CDR3 contains 12 residues. Per the germline V gene, CDR1 is SGHRS and CDR2 is YFSETQ. The CDR3 spells CASRLAQETQYF. The CDR3 region has the DNA TGCGCCAGCAGACTAGCGCAAGAGACCCAGTACTTC.

The chain carries TRBV30 and TRBJ2-1, with D maybe TRBD2 (5 bases). CDR1 GTSNPN and CDR2 SVGIG come from the germline V gene (reference sequence). This CDR3 is built from 12 residues. V was cut by 2 bases and J by 8 bases, with 10 bases left in between. The chain's CDR3 is CAWSPHGDEQFF. CDR3 DNA sequence: TGTGCCTGGAGTCCCCACGGGGATGAGCAGTTCTTC.